The 12 T cell receptor beta chains listed next were all sequenced from one sample in a study of shared clonotypes between healthy human individuals. Profiled with immunoSEQ multiplex PCR; TCRdb holds only in-frame clones, not every one. The top ten hold about 0.38% of the sample, which has 2 million to 3 million clones, approximately 94% seen once. The sequenced material came from naive CD4+ T cells from PBMCs. Subset specified: CD45RA+ positively selected. These receptors came from a man between 18 and 35 years old in good health. Some clones in this sample may be carry-over from other donors' samples.

The V call is TRBV27, the J call TRBJ2-1; 8 bases agree with TRBD1. Germline lookup yields CDR1 MNHEY and CDR2 SMNVEV (reference sequence). V gave up 6 bases and J gave up 1 base; unmatched junction bases: 8. This CDR3 region has 16 residues. The DNA of the CDR3 is TGTGCCAGCAGACCTAGACAGGGGATGTCCTACAATGAGCAGTTCTTC. Amino acids: CASRPRQGMSYNEQFF.

V and J are TRBV4-3 and TRBJ1-6; D call uncertain. V was trimmed by 6 bases and J by 4 bases, leaving 13 bases between them. The length of the CDR3 is 15 residues. The germline V gene has CDR1 LGHNA and CDR2 YSLEER. CDR3 nucleotides: TGCGCCAGCAGTAGATTGTCTCAGTATAATTCACCCCTCCACTTT. Amino acids: CASSRLSQYNSPLHF.

CDR3 protein: CASTLTTGDQPQHF. Here the CDR3 DNA reads TGTGCCAGCACCTTGACCACAGGGGATCAGCCCCAGCATTTT. This rearrangement joins TRBV2 to TRBJ1-5, with 7 positions matching TRBD1. There are 14 residues in the CDR3. V lost 7 bases, J lost 5 bases, and 8 bases stayed unmatched. CDR1 is SNHLY, CDR2 FYNNEI, per germline.

This clone was seen just once. The chain joins TRBV6-1 to TRBJ1-4; maybe TRBD1 (6 bases). The CDR3 spans 12 residues. V shed 6 bases and J shed 8 bases, with 10 bases lying between them. Germline assignment: CDR1 MNHNS and CDR2 SASEGT. CDR3 residues: CASRADREKLFF. CDR3 sequence (DNA): TGTGCCAGCAGGGCGGACAGAGAAAAACTGTTTTTT.

As for this clone: This sample includes further DNA sequences coding for the same CDR3. CDR3: CASSPPARQGYEQYF. The CDR3 DNA follows: TGTGCCAGCTCACCACCCGCCCGGCAGGGTTACGAGCAGTACTTC. J is TRBJ2-7 and V is TRBV18; D possibly corresponds to TRBD1 (5 bases). The germline V gene encodes CDR1 KGHSH and CDR2 LQKENI. This CDR3 has 15 amino acids. V was shortened by 0 bases and J by 4 bases, with 13 bases between the two germline ends.

For the CDR3, the DNA is TGTGCCAGCAGTGAAGCTAGATCGGGGGAGCAGTACTTC. This encodes CASSEARSGEQYF. This sequence joins TRBV2 and TRBJ2-7; weak D call: TRBD2 (5 bases). In germline, CDR1 is SNHLY, CDR2 FYNNEI. The CDR3 runs 13 residues. V shed 0 bases and J shed 7 bases, with 10 bases lying between them.

Details on this clone: The conserved phenylalanine or tryptophan is not found at the CDR3 terminus, so this likely reflects a read error. The DNA is omitted, as the CDR3 cannot be located on it reliably, and the CDR3 follows TCRdb's listing. The V call is TRBV2, the J call TRBJ2-2; TRBD1 is taken as the D call from the table, unchecked against the DNA. CDR1 and CDR2 from the germline V gene are SNHLY and FYNNEI. The CDR3 is 15 amino acids long, termini counted. This chain's CDR3 is CASSDPQGAWDGGPE.

The CDR3 is CASSRDRRQETQYF. As DNA, the CDR3 is TGTGCCAGCAGCCGGGACAGGCGCCAAGAGACCCAGTACTTC. The chain links TRBV7-9 to TRBJ2-5; TRBD1 aligns across 8 bases. The CDR3 length is 14 residues. Germline V gene data show CDR1 as SEHNR and CDR2 as FQNEAQ (reference sequence). The ends lost 5 bases at V and 1 base at J; junction bases unmatched: 3.

The V gene is TRBV7-8, the J gene TRBJ2-7, with 13 nucleotides matching TRBD2. The CDR3 is made up of 15 amino acids. Germline V lookup: CDR1 SGHVS, CDR2 FQNEAQ. J lost 3 bases, V lost 5 bases, and 4 bases had no gene match. CDR3 residues: CASSKGLAGNYEQYF. CDR3 DNA sequence: TGTGCCAGCAGCAAGGGACTAGCGGGAAACTACGAGCAGTACTTC.

This chain links TRBV7-9 with TRBJ1-2; 7 bases are shared with TRBD1. CDR3 length: 15 residues. J gave up 4 bases and V 3 bases, and 8 bases lay outside the gene matches. CDR1 is SEHNR, CDR2 FQNEAQ, per germline (reference sequence). The CDR3 DNA follows: TGTGCCAGCAGCTTGGGATTGACAGGGCTCTATGGCTACACCTTC. Protein: CASSLGLTGLYGYTF.

The chain is built from TRBV6-1 and TRBJ2-5; 9 bases match TRBD2. CDR1 is MNHNS, CDR2 SASEGT, per germline. Trimming took 4 bases from V and 4 from J; bases not matched to a gene: 7. The CDR3 totals 15 residues. CDR3 residues: CASSGAGGGGETQYF. The CDR3 DNA is TGTGCCAGCAGTGGTGCGGGAGGGGGAGGAGAGACCCAGTACTTC.

V gene TRBV12-5 combines with J gene TRBJ2-3; 7 bases are shared with TRBD2. CDR1 and CDR2 (germline): LGHNT, FRNRAP. With 6 bases clipped from V and 2 bases from J, the junction kept 8 bases outside the gene matches. The CDR3 spans 15 residues. This CDR3 is CASGRGDYDTDTQYF. The CDR3 DNA reads as TGTGCTAGTGGCCGCGGGGACTACGACACAGATACGCAGTATTTT.